This T cell receptor beta chain was recorded in a study of blood T cell repertoires in COVID-19. Sequencing used immunoSEQ multiplex PCR; TCRdb keeps in-frame clones, though not all of them. This sample has 150,000 to 200,000 clones; 75% to 90% occur once, and the top ten carry approximately 0.8%. CDR3 length: 15 residues. V lost 6 bases to trimming and J lost 0 bases, with 12 bases between them. Germline assignment: CDR1 MDHEN and CDR2 SYDVKM. The chain links TRBV28 to TRBJ1-5, with D possibly TRBD1 on 6 matching bases. The sample consisted of PBMCs or T cells enriched from blood (not recorded which). The clonotype originates from a woman aged 18-35 years who had recovered from COVID-19. The CDR3 DNA follows: TGTGCCAGCAGACACAGGGTCCCTAGCAATCAGCCCCAGCATTTT. Translating it yields CASRHRVPSNQPQHF.